A selection of T cell receptor beta chains follows, all from one sample in a study of blood T cell repertoires in COVID-19. Some clones are missing from TCRdb's copy, which holds only in-frame ones; the method was immunoSEQ multiplex PCR. The table lists about 85,000 clones, approximately 89% of them singletons. What was sequenced was peripheral blood. The source is a man aged 50 or older with acute or convalescent COVID-19. Each CDR3 is given with its conserved first and last residue. D genes are given only for firm matches. Not every row has a clone size; where given, it reads once, few, many or a size class.

v_call	j_call	clone_size	d_call	cdr3_aa	cdr3_nt
TRBV3-1/TRBV3-2	TRBJ1-6	.	TRBD1	CASSQVWGQNNSPLHF	TGTGCCAGCAGCCAAGTTTGGGGACAGAATAATTCACCCCTCCACTTT
TRBV4-2	TRBJ2-7	.	.	CASSPVGLSYEQYF	TGTGCCAGCAGCCCTGTGGGACTGAGCTACGAGCAGTACTTC
TRBV13	TRBJ1-2	.	TRBD1	CASSLRQGASPNQGYTF	TGTGCCAGCAGCTTACGCCAGGGGGCTTCCCCAAACCAAGGCTACACCTTC
TRBV1	TRBJ2-1	.	.	CTSSSGGNYNEQFF	TGCACCAGCAGCAGCGGTGGAAATTACAATGAGCAGTTCTTC
TRBV5-5	TRBJ1-5	.	.	CASSSTGDGGSQPQHF	TGTGCCAGCAGCAGTACGGGGGATGGGGGAAGTCAGCCCCAGCATTTT
TRBV4-3	TRBJ1-1	once	TRBD1	CASSQDRGLNTEAFF	TGCGCCAGCAGCCAAGATAGGGGGCTGAACACTGAAGCTTTCTTT
TRBV2	TRBJ1-2	.	TRBD1	CASRAGTGALGYTF	TGTGCCAGCAGGGCCGGGACAGGGGCGCTCGGCTACACCTTC
TRBV7-3	TRBJ2-4	.	.	CASSLTGQPGGDIQYF	TGTGCCAGCAGCTTAACGGGACAGCCCGGGGGAGACATTCAGTACTTC
TRBV9	TRBJ1-5	.	TRBD1	CASSEGTGNQPQHF	TGTGCCAGCAGCGAGGGGACAGGGAATCAGCCCCAGCATTTT
TRBV6-5	TRBJ1-1	.	.	CASRGKGGMNTEAFF	TGTGCCAGCAGAGGCAAGGGGGGGATGAACACTGAAGCTTTCTTT
TRBV7-8	TRBJ1-1	.	.	CASSSTTGSEAFF	TGTGCCAGCAGCTCAACGACAGGCTCTGAAGCTTTCTTT
TRBV29-1	TRBJ2-2	.	TRBD1	CSVESDRGTGELFF	TGCAGCGTTGAAAGTGACAGGGGTACCGGGGAGCTGTTTTTT
TRBV5-1	TRBJ2-1	.	.	CASSLDRVTINEQFF	TGCGCCAGCAGCTTGGACAGGGTTACTATCAATGAGCAGTTCTTC
TRBV6-2/TRBV6-3	TRBJ2-1	.	.	CASSQGLVYNEQFF	TGTGCCAGCAGCCAGGGACTTGTTTACAATGAGCAGTTCTTC
TRBV11-2	TRBJ1-1	.	.	CASSLVRGNTEAFF	TGTGCCAGCAGCTTAGTGCGGGGGAACACTGAAGCTTTCTTT
TRBV7-3	TRBJ2-3	.	.	CASSFDPTVTDTQYF	TGTGCCAGCAGCTTTGATCCGACAGTCACAGATACGCAGTATTTT
TRBV19	TRBJ1-2	.	.	CASSANRVNYGYTF	TGTGCCAGTAGTGCAAACAGGGTTAACTATGGCTACACCTTC
TRBV5-1	TRBJ2-5	.	.	CASSLRGPGETQYF	TGCGCCAGCAGCTTACGAGGGCCGGGTGAGACCCAGTACTTC
TRBV6-4	TRBJ2-7	.	.	CASSDCSSPFSYEQYF	TGTGCCAGCAGTGACTGCTCTAGCCCCTTCTCCTACGAGCAGTACTTC
TRBV19	TRBJ2-1	.	.	CASSNTRRVHNEQFF	TGTGCCAGTAGTAATACGCGGCGGGTCCACAATGAGCAGTTCTTC
TRBV5-1	TRBJ1-1	.	.	CASSLYSSTGEAFF	TGCGCCAGCAGCTTATACAGCTCGACGGGGGAAGCTTTCTTT
TRBV6-1	TRBJ1-2	once	.	CASSERTAYGYTF	TGTGCCAGCAGTGAACGGACAGCCTATGGCTACACCTTC
TRBV19	TRBJ2-2	.	.	CASTFTWRTGELFF	TGTGCCAGTACCTTCACCTGGCGGACCGGGGAGCTGTTTTTT
TRBV28	TRBJ1-5	.	TRBD1	CASSIPMDRGHQPQHF	TGTGCCAGCAGTATACCAATGGACAGGGGGCACCAGCCCCAGCATTTT
TRBV7-2	TRBJ2-5	.	.	CASSLGGRGATLETQYF	TGTGCCAGCAGCTTAGGAGGCCGGGGGGCCACTTTGGAGACCCAGTACTTC
TRBV11-3	TRBJ2-1	.	TRBD2	CASSPYSGGVNEQFF	TGTGCCAGCAGCCCTTATAGCGGGGGGGTAAATGAGCAGTTCTTC
TRBV7-2	TRBJ2-1	.	.	CASSLAIEQFF	TGTGCCAGCAGCTTAGCTATAGAGCAGTTCTTC
TRBV2	TRBJ1-2	.	TRBD1	CASTRTGDGYTF	TGTGCCAGCACCCGGACAGGAGACGGCTACACCTTC
TRBV28	TRBJ1-2	.	TRBD1	CASSYRQGRGYGYTF	TGTGCCAGCAGTTATCGACAGGGAAGGGGCTATGGCTACACCTTC
TRBV5-1	TRBJ2-3	.	.	CASSLGSSGGTDTQYF	TGCGCCAGCAGCTTGGGTAGTTCGGGGGGCACAGATACGCAGTATTTT
TRBV9	TRBJ2-2	.	.	CASSVGGTGELFF	TGTGCCAGCAGCGTAGGCGGTACCGGGGAGCTGTTTTTT
TRBV3-1/TRBV3-2	TRBJ2-3	.	TRBD2	CASSQGTGGHVDTQYF	TGTGCCAGCAGCCAAGGGACGGGAGGGCACGTAGATACGCAGTATTTT
TRBV2	TRBJ1-2	.	.	CASSERSQIHNYGYTF	TGTGCCAGCAGTGAAAGAAGTCAGATCCATAACTATGGCTACACCTTC
TRBV5-1	TRBJ1-1	.	.	CASSPFGRGTEAFF	TGCGCCAGCAGCCCCTTTGGGAGGGGCACTGAAGCTTTCTTT
TRBV6-6	TRBJ2-3	.	TRBD2	CASSNSGGAQDTQYF	TGTGCCAGCAGTAATAGCGGGGGGGCCCAAGATACGCAGTATTTT
TRBV15	TRBJ1-1	.	TRBD1	CATQLTGRFEAFF	TGTGCCACACAATTGACAGGGCGTTTTGAGGCTTTCTTT
TRBV20-1	TRBJ1-2	.	.	CSFRSGYGYTF	TGCAGTTTCAGGTCTGGCTATGGCTACACCTTC
TRBV6-5	TRBJ2-5	.	TRBD2	CASSYAAGGQETQYF	TGTGCCAGCAGTTACGCTGCGGGGGGGCAAGAGACCCAGTACTTC
TRBV5-4	TRBJ2-3	.	.	CASSLGLAGFTQYF	TGTGCCAGCAGCTTGGGGTTGGCGGGGTTCACGCAGTATTTT
TRBV4-1	TRBJ1-1	.	.	CASSQASLGPSATEAFF	TGCGCCAGCAGCCAGGCGTCCTTGGGGCCCTCCGCCACTGAAGCTTTCTTT